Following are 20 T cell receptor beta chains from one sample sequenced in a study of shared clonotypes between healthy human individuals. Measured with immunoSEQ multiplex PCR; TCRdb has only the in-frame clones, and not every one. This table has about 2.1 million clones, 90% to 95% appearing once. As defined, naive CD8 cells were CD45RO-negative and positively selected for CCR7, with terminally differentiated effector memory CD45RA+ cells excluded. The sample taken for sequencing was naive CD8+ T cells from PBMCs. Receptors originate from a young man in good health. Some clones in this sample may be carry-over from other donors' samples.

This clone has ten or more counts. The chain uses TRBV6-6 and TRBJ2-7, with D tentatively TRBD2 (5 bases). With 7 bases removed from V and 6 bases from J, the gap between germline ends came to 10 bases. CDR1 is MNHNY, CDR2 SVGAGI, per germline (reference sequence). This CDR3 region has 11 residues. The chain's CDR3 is CASTEGSEQYF. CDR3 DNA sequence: TGTGCCAGCACCGAAGGGAGCGAGCAGTACTTC.

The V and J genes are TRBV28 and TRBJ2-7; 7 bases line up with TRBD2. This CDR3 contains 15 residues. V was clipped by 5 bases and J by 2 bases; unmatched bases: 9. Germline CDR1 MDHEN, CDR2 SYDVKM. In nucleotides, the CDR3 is TGTGCCAGCAGTCTCGAAGGGGAGGGTACCTACGAGCAGTACTTC. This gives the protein CASSLEGEGTYEQYF.

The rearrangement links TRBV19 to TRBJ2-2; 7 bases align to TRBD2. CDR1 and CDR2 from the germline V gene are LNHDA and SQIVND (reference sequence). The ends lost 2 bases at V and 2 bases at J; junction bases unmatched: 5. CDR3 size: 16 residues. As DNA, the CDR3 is TGTGCCAGTAGTATAAGGGGAGGGGTTAACACCGGGGAGCTGTTTTTT. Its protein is CASSIRGGVNTGELFF.

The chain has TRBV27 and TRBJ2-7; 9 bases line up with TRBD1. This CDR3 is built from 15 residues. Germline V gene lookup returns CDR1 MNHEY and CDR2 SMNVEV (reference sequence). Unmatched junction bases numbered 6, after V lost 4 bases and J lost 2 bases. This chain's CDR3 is CASSSRQGGAYEQYF. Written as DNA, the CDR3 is TGTGCCAGCAGTTCCCGACAGGGGGGGGCCTACGAGCAGTACTTC.

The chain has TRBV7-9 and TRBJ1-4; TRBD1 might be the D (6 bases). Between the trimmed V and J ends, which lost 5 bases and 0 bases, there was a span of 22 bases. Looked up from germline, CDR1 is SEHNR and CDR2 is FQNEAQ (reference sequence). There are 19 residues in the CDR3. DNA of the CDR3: TGTGCCAGCAGCCCAACCACAGGGAACGAGGAGGCAACTAATGAAAAACTGTTTTTT. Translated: CASSPTTGNEEATNEKLFF. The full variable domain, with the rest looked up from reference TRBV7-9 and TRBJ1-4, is DTGVSQNPRHKITKRGQNVTFRCDPISEHNRLYWYRQTLGQGPEFLTYFQNEAQLEKSRLLSDRFSAERPKGSFSTLEIQRTEQGDSAMYLCASSPTTGNEEATNEKLFFGSGTQLSVL.

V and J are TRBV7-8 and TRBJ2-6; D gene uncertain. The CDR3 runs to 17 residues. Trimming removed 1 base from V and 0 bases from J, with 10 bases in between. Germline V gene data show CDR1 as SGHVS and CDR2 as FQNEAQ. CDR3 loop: CASSLGAEPSGANVLTF. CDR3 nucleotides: TGTGCCAGCAGCTTAGGTGCAGAACCCTCTGGGGCCAACGTCCTGACTTTC.

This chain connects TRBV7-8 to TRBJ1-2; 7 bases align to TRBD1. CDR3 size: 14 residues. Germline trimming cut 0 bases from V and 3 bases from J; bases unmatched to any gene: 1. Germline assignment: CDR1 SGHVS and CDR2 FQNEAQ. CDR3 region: CASSLAGGDYGYTF. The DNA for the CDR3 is TGTGCCAGCAGCTTAGCAGGGGGCGACTATGGCTACACCTTC.

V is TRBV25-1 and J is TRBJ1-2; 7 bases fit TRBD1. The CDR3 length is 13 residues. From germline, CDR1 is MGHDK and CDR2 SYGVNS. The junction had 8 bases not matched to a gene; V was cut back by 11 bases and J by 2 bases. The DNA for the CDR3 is TGTGCCGCCCGGGACAGCCTAAACTATGGCTACACCTTC. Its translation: CAARDSLNYGYTF.

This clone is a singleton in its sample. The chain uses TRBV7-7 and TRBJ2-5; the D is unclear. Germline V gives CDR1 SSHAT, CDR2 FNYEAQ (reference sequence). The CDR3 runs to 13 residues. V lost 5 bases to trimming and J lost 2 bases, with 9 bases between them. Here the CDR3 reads CASSPRLQETQYF. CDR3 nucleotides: TGTGCCAGCAGCCCCCGCCTGCAAGAGACCCAGTACTTC.

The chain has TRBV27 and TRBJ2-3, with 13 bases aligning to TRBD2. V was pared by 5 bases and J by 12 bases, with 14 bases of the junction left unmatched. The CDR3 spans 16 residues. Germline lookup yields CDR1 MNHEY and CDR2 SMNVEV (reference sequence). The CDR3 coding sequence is TGTGCCAGCAGTAGGGGGACTAGCGGGAAAGCGGGTTCCCAGTATTTT. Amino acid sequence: CASSRGTSGKAGSQYF.

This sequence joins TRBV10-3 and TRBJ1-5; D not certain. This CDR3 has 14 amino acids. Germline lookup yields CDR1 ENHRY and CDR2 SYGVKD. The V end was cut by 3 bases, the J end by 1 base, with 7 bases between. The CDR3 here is CAISEPGSNQPQHF. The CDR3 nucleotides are TGTGCCATCAGTGAACCGGGCAGCAATCAGCCCCAGCATTTT.

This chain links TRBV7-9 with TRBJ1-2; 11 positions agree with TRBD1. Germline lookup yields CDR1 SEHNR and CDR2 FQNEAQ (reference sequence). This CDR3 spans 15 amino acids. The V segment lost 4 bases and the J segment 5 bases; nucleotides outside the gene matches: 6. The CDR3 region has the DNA TGTGCCAGCAGCTCCCGGGACAGGGGGGAGTATGGCTACACCTTC. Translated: CASSSRDRGEYGYTF.

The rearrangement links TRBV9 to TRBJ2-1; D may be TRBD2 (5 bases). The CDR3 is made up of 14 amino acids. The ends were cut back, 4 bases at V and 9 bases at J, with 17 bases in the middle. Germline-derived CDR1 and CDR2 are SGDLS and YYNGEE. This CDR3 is CASSPERAAGEQFF. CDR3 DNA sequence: TGTGCCAGCAGCCCTGAGAGGGCCGCAGGTGAGCAGTTCTTC.

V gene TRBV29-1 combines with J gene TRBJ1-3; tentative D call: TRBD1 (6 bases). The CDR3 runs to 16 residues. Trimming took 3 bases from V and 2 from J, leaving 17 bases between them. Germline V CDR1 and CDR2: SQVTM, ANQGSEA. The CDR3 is CSVEEGIRGTGNTIYF. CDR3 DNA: TGCAGCGTTGAGGAGGGAATCAGGGGCACTGGAAACACCATATATTTT.

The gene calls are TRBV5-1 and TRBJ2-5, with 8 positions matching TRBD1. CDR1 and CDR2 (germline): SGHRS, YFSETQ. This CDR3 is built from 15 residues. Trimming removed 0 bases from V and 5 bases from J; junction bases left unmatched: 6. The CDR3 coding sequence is TGCGCCAGCAGCTTGGGGACAGGGTGGAACGAGACCCAGTACTTC. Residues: CASSLGTGWNETQYF.

The DNA of the CDR3 is TGTGCCAGCAGTTTGTCCCAAGTAAGCCTTCAAGAGACCCAGTACTTC. This codes for CASSLSQVSLQETQYF. The chain carries TRBV28 and TRBJ2-5; D unclear. This CDR3 has 16 amino acids. V lost 3 bases, J lost 2 bases, and 16 bases lay in between. Germline V CDR1 and CDR2: MDHEN, SYDVKM.

CDR3 nucleotides: TGTGCCAGCAGTGGACAGTATTGGACTGAAGCTTTCTTT. Translation gives CASSGQYWTEAFF. V gene TRBV6-5 combines with J gene TRBJ1-1; possibly TRBD1 for D (6 bases). The CDR3 spans 13 residues. Germline CDR1 reads MNHEY; CDR2 reads SVGAGI. The V end was cut by 5 bases, the J end by 5 bases, with 12 bases between.

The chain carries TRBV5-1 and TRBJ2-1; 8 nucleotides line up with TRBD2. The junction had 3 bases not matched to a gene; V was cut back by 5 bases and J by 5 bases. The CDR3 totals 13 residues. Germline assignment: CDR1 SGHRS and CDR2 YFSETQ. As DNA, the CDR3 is TGCGCCAGCAGACTAGCGGCTAACAATGAGCAGTTCTTC. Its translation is CASRLAANNEQFF. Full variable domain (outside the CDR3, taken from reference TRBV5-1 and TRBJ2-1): KAGVTQTPRYLIKTRGQQVTLSCSPISGHRSVSWYQQTPGQGLQFLFEYFSETQRNKGNFPGRFSGRQFSNSRSEMNVSTLELGDSALYLCASRLAANNEQFFGPGTRLTVL.

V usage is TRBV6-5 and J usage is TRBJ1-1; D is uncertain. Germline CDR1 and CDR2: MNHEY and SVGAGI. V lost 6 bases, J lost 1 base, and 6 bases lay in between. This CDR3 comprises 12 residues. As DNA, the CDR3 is TGTGCCAGCAGACAAGAGAACACTGAAGCTTTCTTT. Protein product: CASRQENTEAFF.

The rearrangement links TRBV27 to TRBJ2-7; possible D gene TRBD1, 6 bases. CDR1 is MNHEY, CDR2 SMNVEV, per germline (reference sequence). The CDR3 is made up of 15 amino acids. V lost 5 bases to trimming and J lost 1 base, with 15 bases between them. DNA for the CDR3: TGTGCCAGCAGTCACAGGGACGGACTTTCCTACGAGCAGTACTTC. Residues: CASSHRDGLSYEQYF.